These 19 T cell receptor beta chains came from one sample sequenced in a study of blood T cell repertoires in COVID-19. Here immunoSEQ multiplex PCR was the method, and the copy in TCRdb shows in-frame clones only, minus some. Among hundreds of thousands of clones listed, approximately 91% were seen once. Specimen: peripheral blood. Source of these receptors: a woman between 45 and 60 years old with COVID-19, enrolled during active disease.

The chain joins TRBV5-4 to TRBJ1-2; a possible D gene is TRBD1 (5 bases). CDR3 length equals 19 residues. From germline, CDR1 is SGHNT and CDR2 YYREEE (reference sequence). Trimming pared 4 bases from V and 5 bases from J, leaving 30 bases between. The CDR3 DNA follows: TGTGCCAGCAGCCGGGGTTGGGACCCAAGGAGTGGGGAGGGTTATGGCTACACCTTC. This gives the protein CASSRGWDPRSGEGYGYTF.

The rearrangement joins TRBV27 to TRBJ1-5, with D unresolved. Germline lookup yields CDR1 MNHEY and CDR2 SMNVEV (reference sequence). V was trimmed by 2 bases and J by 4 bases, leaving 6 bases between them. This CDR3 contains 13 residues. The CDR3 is CASSLVQNQPQHF. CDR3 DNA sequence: TGTGCCAGCAGTTTAGTACAGAATCAGCCCCAGCATTTT.

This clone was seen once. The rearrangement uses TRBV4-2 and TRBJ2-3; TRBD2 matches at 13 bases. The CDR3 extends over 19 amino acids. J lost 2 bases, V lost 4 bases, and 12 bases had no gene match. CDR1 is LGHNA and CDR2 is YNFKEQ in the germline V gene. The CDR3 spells CASSLIGTSGDFTTDTQYF. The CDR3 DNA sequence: TGTGCCAGCAGCCTCATAGGGACTAGCGGGGACTTTACCACAGATACGCAGTATTTT.

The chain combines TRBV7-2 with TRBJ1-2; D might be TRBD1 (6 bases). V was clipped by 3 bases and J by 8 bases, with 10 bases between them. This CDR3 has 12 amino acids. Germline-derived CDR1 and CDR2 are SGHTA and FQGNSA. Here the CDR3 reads CASSFAGEGYTF. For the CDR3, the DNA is TGTGCCAGCAGCTTCGCAGGGGAAGGCTACACCTTC.

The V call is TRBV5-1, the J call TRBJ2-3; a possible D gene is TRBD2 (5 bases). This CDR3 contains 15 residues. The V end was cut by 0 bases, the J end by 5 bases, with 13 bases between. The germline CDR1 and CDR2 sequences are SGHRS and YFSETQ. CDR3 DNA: TGCGCCAGCAGCTTGGAGTCCGGGGATCAAGATACGCAGTATTTT. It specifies CASSLESGDQDTQYF.

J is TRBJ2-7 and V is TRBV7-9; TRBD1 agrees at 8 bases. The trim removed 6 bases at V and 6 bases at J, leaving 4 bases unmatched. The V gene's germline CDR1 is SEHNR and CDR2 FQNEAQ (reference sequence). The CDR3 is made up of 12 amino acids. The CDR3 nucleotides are TGTGCCAGCAGTTCCGACAGGGGCGAGCAGTACTTC. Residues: CASSSDRGEQYF.

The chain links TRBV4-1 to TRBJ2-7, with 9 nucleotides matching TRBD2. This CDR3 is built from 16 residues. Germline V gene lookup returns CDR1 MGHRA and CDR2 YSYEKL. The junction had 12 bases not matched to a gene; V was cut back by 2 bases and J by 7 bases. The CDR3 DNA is TGCGCCAGCAGCCAACCGTTAGCGGGGGCCCAAGGGGAGCAGTACTTC. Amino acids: CASSQPLAGAQGEQYF.

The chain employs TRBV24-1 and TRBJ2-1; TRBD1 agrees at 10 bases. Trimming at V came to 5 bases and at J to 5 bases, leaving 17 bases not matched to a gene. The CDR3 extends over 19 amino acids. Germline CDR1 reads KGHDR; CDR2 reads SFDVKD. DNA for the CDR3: TGTGCCACCAGTGGGGAGGGACAGGGGCCCGGGGGATCAAACAATGAGCAGTTCTTC. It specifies CATSGEGQGPGGSNNEQFF.

The CDR3 reads CASSPFRTGSYTEAFF. DNA of the CDR3: TGCGCCAGCAGCCCCTTCAGGACAGGGTCCTACACTGAAGCTTTCTTT. This rearrangement joins TRBV5-1 to TRBJ1-1, with TRBD1 identical over 8 bases. The CDR3 runs 16 residues. CDR1 is SGHRS and CDR2 is YFSETQ in the germline V gene. J gave up 3 bases and V 4 bases, and 11 bases lay outside the gene matches.

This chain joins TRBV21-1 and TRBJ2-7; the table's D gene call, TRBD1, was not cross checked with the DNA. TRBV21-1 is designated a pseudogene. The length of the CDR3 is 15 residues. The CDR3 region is CASSKGRRGPYEQYF. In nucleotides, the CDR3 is TGTGCCAGCAGCAAAGGGCGCAGGGGGCCGTACGAGCAGTACTTC.

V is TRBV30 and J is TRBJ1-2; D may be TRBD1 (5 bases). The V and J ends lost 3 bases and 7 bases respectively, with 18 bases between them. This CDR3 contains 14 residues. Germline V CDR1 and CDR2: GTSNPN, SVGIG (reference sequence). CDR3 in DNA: TGTGCCTGGAGCGTGGGGCTGGGAATGGGTGGCTACACCTTC. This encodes CAWSVGLGMGGYTF.

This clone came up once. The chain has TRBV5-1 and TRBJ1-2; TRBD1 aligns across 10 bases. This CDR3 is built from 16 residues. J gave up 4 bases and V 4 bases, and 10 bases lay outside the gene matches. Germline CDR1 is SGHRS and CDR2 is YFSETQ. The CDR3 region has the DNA TGCGCCAGCAGCCCGCGGGACAGGGGATTTGGCTATGGCTACACCTTC. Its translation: CASSPRDRGFGYGYTF.

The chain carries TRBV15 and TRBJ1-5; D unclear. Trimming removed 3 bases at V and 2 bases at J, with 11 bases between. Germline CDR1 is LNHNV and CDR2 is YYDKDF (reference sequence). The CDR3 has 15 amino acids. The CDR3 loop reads CATSSGGIGNQPQHF. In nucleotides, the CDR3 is TGTGCCACCAGCAGCGGAGGGATCGGCAATCAGCCCCAGCATTTT.

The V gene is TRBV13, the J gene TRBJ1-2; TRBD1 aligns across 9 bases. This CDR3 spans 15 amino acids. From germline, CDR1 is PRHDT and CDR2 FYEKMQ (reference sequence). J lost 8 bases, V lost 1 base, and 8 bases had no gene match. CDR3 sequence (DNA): TGTGCCAGCAGCTTAGCCGGACAGGGGAAAGGAGGCTACACCTTC. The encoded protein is CASSLAGQGKGGYTF.

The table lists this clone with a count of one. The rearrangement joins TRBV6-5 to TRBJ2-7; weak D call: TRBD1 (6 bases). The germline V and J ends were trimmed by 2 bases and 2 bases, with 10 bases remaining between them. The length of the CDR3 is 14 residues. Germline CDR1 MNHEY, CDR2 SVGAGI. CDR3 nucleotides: TGTGCCAGCAGTTACAAGGACAGTACCTACGAGCAGTACTTC. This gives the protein CASSYKDSTYEQYF.

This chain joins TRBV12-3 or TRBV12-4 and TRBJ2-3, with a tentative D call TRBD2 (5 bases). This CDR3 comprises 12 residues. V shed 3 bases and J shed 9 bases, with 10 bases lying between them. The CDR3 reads CASSFGVGTQYF. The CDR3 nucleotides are TGTGCCAGCAGTTTCGGGGTGGGGACGCAGTATTTT.

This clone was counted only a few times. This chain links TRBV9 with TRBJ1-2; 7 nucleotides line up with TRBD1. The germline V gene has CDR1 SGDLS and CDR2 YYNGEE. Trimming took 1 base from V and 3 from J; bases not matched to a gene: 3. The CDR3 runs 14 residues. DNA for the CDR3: TGTGCCAGCAGCGTACTTGGACAGGACTATGGCTACACCTTC. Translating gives CASSVLGQDYGYTF.

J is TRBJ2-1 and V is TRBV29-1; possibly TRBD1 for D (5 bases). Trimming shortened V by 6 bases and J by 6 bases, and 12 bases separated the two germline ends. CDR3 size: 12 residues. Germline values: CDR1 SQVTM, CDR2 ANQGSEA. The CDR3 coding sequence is TGCAGCGTCCAGGACATAGGCAATGAGCAGTTCTTC. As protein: CSVQDIGNEQFF.

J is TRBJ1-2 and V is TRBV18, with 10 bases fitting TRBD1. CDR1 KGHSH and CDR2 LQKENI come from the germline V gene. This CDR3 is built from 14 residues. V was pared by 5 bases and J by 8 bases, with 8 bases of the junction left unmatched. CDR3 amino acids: CASSGTGTGVGYTF. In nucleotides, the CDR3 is TGTGCCAGCTCAGGGACCGGGACAGGGGTCGGCTACACCTTC.